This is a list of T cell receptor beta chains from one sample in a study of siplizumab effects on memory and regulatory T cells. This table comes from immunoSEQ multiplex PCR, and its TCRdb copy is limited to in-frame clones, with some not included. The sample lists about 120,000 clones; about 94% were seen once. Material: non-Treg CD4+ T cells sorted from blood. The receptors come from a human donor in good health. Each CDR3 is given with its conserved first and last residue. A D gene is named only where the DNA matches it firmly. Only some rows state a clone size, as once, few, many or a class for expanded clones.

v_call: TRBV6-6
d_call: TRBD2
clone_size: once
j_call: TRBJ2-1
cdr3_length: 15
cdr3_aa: CASRLIAGLANEQFF
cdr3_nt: TGTGCCAGCAGGCTCATAGCGGGGTTGGCCAATGAGCAGTTCTTC

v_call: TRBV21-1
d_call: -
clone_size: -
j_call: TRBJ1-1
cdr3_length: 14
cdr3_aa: CASSRGQLNTEAFF
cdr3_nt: TGTGCCAGCAGCAGGGGACAACTGAACACTGAAGCTTTCTTT

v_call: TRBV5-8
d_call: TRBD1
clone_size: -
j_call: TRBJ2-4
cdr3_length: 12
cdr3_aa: CASSQDRGVQYF
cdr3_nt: TGTGCCAGCAGCCAGGACAGGGGTGTTCAGTACTTC

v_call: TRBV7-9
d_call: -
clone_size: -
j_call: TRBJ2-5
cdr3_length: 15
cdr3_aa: CASSLSMGARETQYF
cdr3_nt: TGTGCCAGCAGCTTATCCATGGGGGCTCGAGAGACCCAGTACTTC

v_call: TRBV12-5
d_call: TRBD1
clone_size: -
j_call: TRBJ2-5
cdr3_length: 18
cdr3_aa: CASQEQGKQERKQETQYF
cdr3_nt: TGTGCTAGCCAAGAACAGGGGAAACAAGAGCGCAAACAAGAGACCCAGTACTTC

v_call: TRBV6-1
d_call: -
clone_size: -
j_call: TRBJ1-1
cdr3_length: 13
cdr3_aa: CASSEARATEAFF
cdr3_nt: TGTGCCAGCAGTGAAGCAAGGGCCACTGAAGCTTTCTTT

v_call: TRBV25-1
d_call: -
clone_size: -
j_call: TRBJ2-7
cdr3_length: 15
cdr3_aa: CASSDSQGTRYEQYF
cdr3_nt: TGTGCCAGCAGTGATTCCCAGGGAACCCGCTACGAGCAGTACTTC

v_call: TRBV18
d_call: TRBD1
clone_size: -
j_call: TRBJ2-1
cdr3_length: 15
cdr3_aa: CASSPQGQGANEQFF
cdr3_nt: TGTGCCAGCTCACCACAGGGACAGGGGGCCAATGAGCAGTTCTTC

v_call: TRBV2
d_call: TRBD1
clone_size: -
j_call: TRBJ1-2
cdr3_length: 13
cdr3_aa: CASKDRVGYGYTF
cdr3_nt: TGTGCCAGCAAGGACAGGGTGGGCTATGGCTACACCTTC

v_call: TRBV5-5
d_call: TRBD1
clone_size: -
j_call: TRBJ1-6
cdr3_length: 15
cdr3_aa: CASSISTGDTSPLHF
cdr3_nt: TGTGCCAGCAGCATATCGACAGGGGACACTTCACCCCTCCACTTT

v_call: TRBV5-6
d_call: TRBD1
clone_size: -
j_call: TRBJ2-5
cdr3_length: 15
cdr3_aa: CASSTGQPYQETQYF
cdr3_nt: TGTGCCAGCAGTACGGGACAGCCGTACCAAGAGACCCAGTACTTC

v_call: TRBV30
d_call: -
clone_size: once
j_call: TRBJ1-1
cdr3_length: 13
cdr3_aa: CAWTGSGGTEAFF
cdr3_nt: TGTGCCTGGACGGGTAGCGGAGGGACTGAAGCTTTCTTT

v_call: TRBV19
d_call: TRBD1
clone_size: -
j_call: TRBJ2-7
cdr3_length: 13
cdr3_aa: CASSLGTAYEQYF
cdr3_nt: TGTGCCAGTAGTCTTGGGACAGCCTACGAGCAGTACTTC

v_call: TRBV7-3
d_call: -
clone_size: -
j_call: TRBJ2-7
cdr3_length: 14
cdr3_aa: CASSPQAGSIEQYF
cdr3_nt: TGTGCCAGCAGCCCCCAGGCGGGGAGTATCGAGCAGTACTTC

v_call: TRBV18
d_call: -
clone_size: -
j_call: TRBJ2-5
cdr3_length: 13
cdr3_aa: CASSPGVQETQYF
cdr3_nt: TGTGCCAGCTCCCCAGGGGTCCAAGAGACCCAGTACTTC

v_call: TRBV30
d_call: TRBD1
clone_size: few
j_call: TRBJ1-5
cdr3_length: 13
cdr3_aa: CAWSRDRDQPQHF
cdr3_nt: TGTGCCTGGAGTCGGGACAGGGATCAGCCCCAGCATTTT

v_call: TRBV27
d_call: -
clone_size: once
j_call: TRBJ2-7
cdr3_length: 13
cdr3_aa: CAFPRDIAYEQYF
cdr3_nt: TGTGCCTTCCCCCGGGACATCGCCTACGAGCAGTACTTC

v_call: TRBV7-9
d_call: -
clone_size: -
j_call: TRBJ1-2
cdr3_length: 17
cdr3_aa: CASSPGQGTVDSYGYTF
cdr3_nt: TGTGCCAGCAGCCCTGGGCAGGGAACAGTCGATTCCTATGGCTACACCTTC

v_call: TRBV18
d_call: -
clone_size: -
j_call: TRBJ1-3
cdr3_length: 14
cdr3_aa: CASSRQGSGNTIYF
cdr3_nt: TGTGCCAGCTCACGGCAGGGGAGTGGAAACACCATATATTTT

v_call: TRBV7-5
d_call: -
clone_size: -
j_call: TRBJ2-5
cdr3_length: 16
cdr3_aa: CVRSLALAGGQETQYF
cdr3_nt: TGTGTCAGAAGCTTAGCCCTAGCGGGGGGACAAGAGACCCAGTACTTC

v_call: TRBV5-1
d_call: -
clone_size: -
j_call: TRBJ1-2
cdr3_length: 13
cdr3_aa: CASSLDRFYGYTF
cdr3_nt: TGCGCCAGCAGCTTGGACAGATTCTATGGCTACACCTTC

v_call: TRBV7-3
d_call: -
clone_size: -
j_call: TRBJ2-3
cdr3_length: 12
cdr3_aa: CASSSPGDTQYF
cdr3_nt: TGTGCCAGCAGCTCCCCAGGCGATACGCAGTATTTT

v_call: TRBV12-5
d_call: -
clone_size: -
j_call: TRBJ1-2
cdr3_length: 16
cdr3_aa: CASGLAQDRFLYGYTF
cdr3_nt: TGTGCTAGTGGTTTGGCCCAAGACCGATTTCTCTATGGCTACACCTTC

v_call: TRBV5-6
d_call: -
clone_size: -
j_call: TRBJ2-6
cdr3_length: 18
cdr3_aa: CASSPRSWGISGANVLTF
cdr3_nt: TGTGCCAGCAGCCCCAGGTCGTGGGGAATCTCTGGGGCCAACGTCCTGACTTTC

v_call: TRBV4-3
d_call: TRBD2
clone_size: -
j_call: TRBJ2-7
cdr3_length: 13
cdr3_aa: CASSLSGGYEQYF
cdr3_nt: TGCGCCAGCAGTCTTAGCGGGGGCTACGAGCAGTACTTC

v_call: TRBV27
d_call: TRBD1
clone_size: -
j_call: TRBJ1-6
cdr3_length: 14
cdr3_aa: CASSLDRGSSPLHF
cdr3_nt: TGTGCCAGCAGCCTCGACAGGGGTAGTTCACCCCTCCACTTT

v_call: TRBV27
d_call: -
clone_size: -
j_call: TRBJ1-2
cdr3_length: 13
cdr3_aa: CASSKTRDYGYTF
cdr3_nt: TGTGCCAGCAGCAAAACAAGGGACTATGGCTACACCTTC

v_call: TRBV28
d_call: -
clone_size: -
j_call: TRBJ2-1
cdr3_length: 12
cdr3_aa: CASSLLRGATVF
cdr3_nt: TGTGCCAGCAGTTTATTGAGGGGGGCGACGGTCTTC

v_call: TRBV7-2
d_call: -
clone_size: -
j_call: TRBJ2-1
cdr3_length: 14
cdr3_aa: CASSSRGGYNEQFF
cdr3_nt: TGTGCCAGCAGCTCCAGGGGGGGGTACAATGAGCAGTTCTTC

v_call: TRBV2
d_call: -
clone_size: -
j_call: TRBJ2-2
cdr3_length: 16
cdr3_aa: CASNSWGGRNTGELFF
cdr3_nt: TGTGCCAGCAACAGTTGGGGGGGCCGGAACACCGGGGAGCTGTTTTTT

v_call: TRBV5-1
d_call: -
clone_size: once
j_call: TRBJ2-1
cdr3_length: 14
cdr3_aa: CASTLDRFYNEQFF
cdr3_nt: TGCGCCAGCACTCTGGACAGATTCTACAATGAGCAGTTCTTC

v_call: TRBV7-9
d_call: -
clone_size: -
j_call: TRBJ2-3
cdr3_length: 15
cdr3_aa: CASTEVAYATDTQYF
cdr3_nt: TGTGCCAGCACCGAGGTGGCTTATGCCACAGATACGCAGTATTTT

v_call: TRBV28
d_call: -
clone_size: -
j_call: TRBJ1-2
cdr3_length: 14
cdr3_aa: CASSLGVQAYGYTF
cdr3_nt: TGTGCCAGCAGTTTAGGTGTCCAGGCCTATGGCTACACCTTC